This is a list of T cell receptor beta chains from one sample in a study of OX40 agonist ivuxolimab in advanced cancers. The protocol was immunoSEQ multiplex PCR, while the TCRdb copy is restricted to in-frame clones and leaves out a portion. The table records 55,000 to 80,000 clones, approximately 88% of them present only once. The material sequenced was CD4+ or CD8+ T cells sorted from blood, taken in a trial of the OX40 agonist ivuxolimab. Receptor source: an adult with an advanced solid tumor such as melanoma, head and neck, liver or kidney cancer. Each CDR3 is given with its conserved first and last residue.

j_call v_call cdr3_length cdr3_aa
TRBJ2-2 TRBV6-5 13 CASSPPNTGELFF
TRBJ1-4 TRBV28 17 CASSYRDINPAGEKLFF
TRBJ1-2 TRBV18 13 CASSPNRLYGYTF
TRBJ2-1 TRBV7-9 19 CASSLLSGTSGSSYNEQFF
TRBJ2-1 TRBV14 15 CASSFRASGDNEQFF
TRBJ2-7 TRBV4-3 15 CASSQQTGHSYEQYF
TRBJ2-7 TRBV4-3 16 CASSQDWAGVDYEQYF
TRBJ1-1 TRBV25-1 13 CASSATGNTEAFF
TRBJ1-2 TRBV20-1 11 CSQSLGYGYTF
TRBJ2-3 TRBV6-5 14 CASSYSDYTDTQYF
TRBJ2-5 TRBV5-4 15 CASSLGQGADETQYF
TRBJ1-1 TRBV5-1 13 CASSLNQNTEAFF
TRBJ1-1 TRBV6-6 15 CASSDPGQGNTEAFF
TRBJ2-1 TRBV7-9 12 CASSTQGNEQFF
TRBJ1-3 TRBV6-5 15 CASRPRQGYGNTIYF
TRBJ2-1 TRBV15 12 CATSAGAGGKFF
TRBJ1-3 TRBV6-5 12 CASSSLTRTIYF
TRBJ2-7 TRBV15 15 CATSRADRGVYEQYF
TRBJ2-3 TRBV4-2 18 CASSQDMVGTGATDTQYF
- TRBV5-6 14 CASSQDTYSYEQYF
TRBJ2-5 TRBV19 15 CASSIGGGAEETQYF
TRBJ1-5 TRBV4-3 13 CASSRDKNQPQHF
TRBJ2-7 TRBV2 14 CASSRELGPYEQYF
TRBJ1-1 TRBV7-9 13 CASSLGGHTEAFF
TRBJ2-1 TRBV18 16 CASSPFAGGPYNEQFF
TRBJ1-5 TRBV2 14 CASSTGRVNQPQHF
TRBJ2-3 TRBV30 15 CAWSPGGLGTDTQYF
TRBJ1-5 TRBV4-2 13 CASSQDFVQPQHF
TRBJ1-2 TRBV7-9 14 CASSLEGGSYGYTF
TRBJ1-1 TRBV11-3 12 CASSLKGAEAFF
TRBJ1-1 TRBV29-1 13 CSARAGMNTEAFF
TRBJ2-3 TRBV5-6 11 CASSFADTQYF
TRBJ2-7 TRBV28 14 CASKSSRVPYEQYF
TRBJ1-1 TRBV15 15 CATSRDKREAFGAFF
TRBJ1-5 TRBV27 13 CASSLRYNQPQHF
TRBJ1-1 TRBV11-3 15 CASSLQSEGNTEAFF
TRBJ2-1 TRBV10-3 17 CAISESIQSSSYNEQFF
TRBJ1-2 TRBV5-8 15 CASSWGTGMDYGYTF
TRBJ2-5 TRBV4-1 15 CASSVGTGFLETQYF
TRBJ1-5 TRBV9 15 CASSPSFGSNQPQHF
TRBJ2-3 TRBV11-1 12 CASSPSGPTQYF
TRBJ2-1 TRBV5-8 15 CASSLGQGTYNEQFF
TRBJ2-1 TRBV5-4 16 CASTRYTGGQVNEQFF
TRBJ1-6 TRBV7-9 15 CASSPLDRVDSPLHF
TRBJ2-2 TRBV7-3 13 CASSPDRTGELFF